What follows is one T cell receptor (beta chain) and its context. The authors ran a second PCR of about 6 to 11 cycles using a sample-barcoded 5' primer and a J-beta primer mix. Using its own MiXCR run on the 5' RACE reads, TCRdb lists one record per CDR3 protein. The data hold hundreds of thousands of distinct CDR3 sequences, with about three fifths observed a single time. The data were obtained in a study of blood T cells in healthy people across ages. V shed 8 bases, J shed 6 bases, and the junction held 8 bases outside the gene matches. The CDR3 length is 14 residues. CDR1 and CDR2 from the germline V gene are MDHEN and SYDVKM.

The chain employs TRBV28 and TRBJ2-1, with 9 bases matching TRBD1. The sample comprised blood. The receptor's source is a man aged 30 to 39 in good health. The CDR3 coding sequence is TGTGCCAGCTGCCCGGGACAGGGAGTCAATGAGCAGTTCTTC. Encoded protein: CASCPGQGVNEQFF.